These T cell receptor beta chains were read from a single sample in a study of blood T cells in healthy people across ages. MiXCR was run by TCRdb on the 5' RACE reads, yielding one entry per CDR3 protein. Of 750,000 to 1,000,000 distinct CDR3 sequences in the sample, about 27% were seen once. A further study also used this sample, focusing on T cells of mothers and their children.

The sequenced sample consisted of blood. Every receptor here comes from a woman aged 40 to 50 in good health. Each CDR3 is given without its conserved first and last residue. The order of the fields is CDR3 protein, V gene.

CDR3aa: ASRQASGGASNEQF
v_gene: TRBV3-1

CDR3aa: ASSLQGLGNTIY
v_gene: TRBV14

CDR3aa: ASSFGGNEKLF
v_gene: TRBV7-9

CDR3aa: ASSAQGVGEAF
v_gene: TRBV7-2

CDR3aa: SAGGLAINEQF
v_gene: TRBV20-1

CDR3aa: ASSLADWTSGDTDTQY
v_gene: TRBV7-9

CDR3aa: SVEQGAETQY
v_gene: TRBV29-1

CDR3aa: ASSQGQGGGPRVYNEQF
v_gene: TRBV4-2

CDR3aa: ASSQTGGDEQF
v_gene: TRBV4-3

CDR3aa: ATSRDRRVNSYNEQF
v_gene: TRBV15

CDR3aa: ASSAQTGEQY
v_gene: TRBV6-6

CDR3aa: SARALNRDRLTYEQY
v_gene: TRBV20-1

CDR3aa: ASSQGGVAF
v_gene: TRBV4-3

CDR3aa: SARATTSYEQY
v_gene: TRBV20-1

CDR3aa: ASSLAGVGLGVNEQF
v_gene: TRBV5-1

CDR3aa: ASSAGDQGYEQY
v_gene: TRBV5-1

CDR3aa: SLTGRTWREQY
v_gene: TRBV20-1

CDR3aa: ASSRARSGSGQPQH
v_gene: TRBV18

CDR3aa: ASTKGAGNYGYT
v_gene: TRBV6-5

CDR3aa: ASMRGGNHEQY
v_gene: TRBV13

CDR3aa: SAKKTVNSNQPQH
v_gene: TRBV20-1

CDR3aa: ASSQQVGREKLF
v_gene: TRBV3-1

CDR3aa: ASSLATRAGYT
v_gene: TRBV7-2

CDR3aa: ASSSGQMFGYEQY
v_gene: TRBV28

CDR3aa: ASSLYSAGKTNYGYT
v_gene: TRBV28

CDR3aa: ASRPRDIRRNQPQH
v_gene: TRBV28

CDR3aa: ASSPWEGAADTQY
v_gene: TRBV7-8

CDR3aa: ASSRSGGGRNEQF
v_gene: TRBV7-2

CDR3aa: AIRNWDAGELF
v_gene: TRBV10-3

CDR3aa: SAREVTSGGFSSYEQY
v_gene: TRBV20-1

CDR3aa: ASSPRWVGTGAF
v_gene: TRBV27

CDR3aa: SARRQSSYEQY
v_gene: TRBV20-1

CDR3aa: ASSSRESDQPQH
v_gene: TRBV7-8

CDR3aa: ASSPGPTYNEQY
v_gene: TRBV5-1

CDR3aa: ASGIGETQY
v_gene: TRBV9

CDR3aa: SVLRLTPSTDTQY
v_gene: TRBV29-1

CDR3aa: ASSFGWDSPRPQH
v_gene: TRBV28

CDR3aa: ASRRGSPSYGYT
v_gene: TRBV28

CDR3aa: ASSPSGTSGGRDTQY
v_gene: TRBV28

CDR3aa: ASSLWGEVETQY
v_gene: TRBV7-2

CDR3aa: AISERGGVYEQY
v_gene: TRBV10-3

CDR3aa: ASSSRDHTDTQY
v_gene: TRBV12-3/TRBV12-4

CDR3aa: ASSPFPPRGSTYNEQF
v_gene: TRBV18

CDR3aa: ASSPTPSGAYNEQF
v_gene: TRBV27

CDR3aa: ASSKTDGDGNYGYT
v_gene: TRBV27

CDR3aa: ASSVDRWTEAF
v_gene: TRBV9

CDR3aa: ASSTRQAGCTTNEKLF
v_gene: TRBV28

CDR3aa: SVDERGGEADTQY
v_gene: TRBV29-1

CDR3aa: ASSIQGSGVGDTQY
v_gene: TRBV9

CDR3aa: AWSASSGGDTQY
v_gene: TRBV30

CDR3aa: ASSPTATLYEQY
v_gene: TRBV9

CDR3aa: PSSFSRGETDTQY
v_gene: TRBV12-3/TRBV12-4